This entry is about one TCR beta chain. Its recognized antigen is unknown. Per-nucleotide qualities are absent, and no much larger clonotype sits a single base away. The sample comes from a study of technical replicates of blood from a few donors (dated by TCRdb to the late 2010s). Libraries were prepared through the immunoSEQ multiplex PCR assay. TCRdb mirrors the immuneACCESS table, restricted to in-frame sequences. Some clones are absent from its copies; in checked studies, under half trace to an unresolved V gene, and the reason for the others is unknown. The sample contains some 93,000 clones, 95% of them found a single time. About 0.25% of the sample comes from the top ten. The sequenced sample consisted of T cells isolated from PBMCs. The sequence came from a human donor in good health.

CDR3 reads: CASSADLNTEAFF. The DNA sequence is TGTGCCAGCAGCGCAGATTTGAACACTGAAGCTTTCTTT. The receptor chain draws on TRBV5-4 and TRBJ1-1; too little of a D gene remains to name it. The germline V gene encodes CDR1 SGHNT and CDR2 YYREEE (reference sequence). The CDR3 holds 13 amino acids from the cysteine to the phenylalanine. CDR3 DNA only is kept here, 39 bases in frame from base 1. V is cut by 4 bases and J by 0 bases, and the space between the germline ends is 7 bases.